Below are 18 T cell receptor beta chains sequenced from a single sample in a study of T cells in Graves' hyperthyroidism and ophthalmopathy. Authors of the study amplified TCR beta CDR3 regions from RNA transcripts. TCR CDR3 underwent first-round RT-PCR with the HTBI primer set. TCRdb independently ran MiXCR on the multiplex PCR reads; one entry per CDR3 protein. The sample has 600,000 to 750,000 distinct CDR3 sequences, approximately 15% seen once. Sequencing used blood. All receptors derive from a man aged 50-59 years with Graves' hyperthyroidism.

This clonotype has a count of ten or more. The V call is TRBV18, the J call TRBJ2-3; D is ambiguous. The germline V gene has CDR1 KGHSH and CDR2 LQKENI. The CDR3 length is 13 residues. V was cut by 3 bases and J by 4 bases, with 8 bases left in between. The CDR3 protein is CASSPRSADTQYF. The CDR3 DNA reads as TGTGCCAGCTCACCGAGAAGCGCAGATACGCAGTATTTT.

CDR3 sequence reads: CSALGGTGLSGGANVLTF. The DNA of the CDR3 is TGCAGTGCTCTAGGAGGGACAGGGTTGTCGGGCGGGGCCAACGTCCTGACTTTC. The chain links TRBV20-1 to TRBJ2-6; 9 bases agree with TRBD1. Germline trimming cut 5 bases from V and 4 bases from J; bases unmatched to any gene: 15. This CDR3 has 18 residues. CDR1 and CDR2 from the germline V gene are DFQATT and SNEGSKA (reference sequence).

This clonotype was observed a handful of times. A read error is possible here, since a much larger clone lies one base away. The V call is TRBV28, the J call TRBJ1-2; 10 bases line up with TRBD1. This CDR3 is 15 amino acids long. The germline CDR1 and CDR2 sequences are MDHEN and SYDVKM. The junction had 10 bases not matched to a gene; V was cut back by 8 bases and J by 4 bases. CDR3 sequence (DNA): TGTGCCAGCGGTCCCGGCGGGACAGGGGCCTATGGCTACACCTTC. Residues: CASGPGGTGAYGYTF.

V usage is TRBV29-1 and J usage is TRBJ1-1; tentative D call: TRBD1 (6 bases). The V and J ends lost 3 bases and 3 bases respectively, with 8 bases between them. Germline CDR1 reads SQVTM; CDR2 reads ANQGSEA. This CDR3 is 12 amino acids long. The CDR3 loop reads CSVDKGDTEAFF. The CDR3 DNA sequence: TGCAGCGTTGATAAGGGGGACACTGAAGCTTTCTTT.

To note about this clonotype: It may be a read error: a sequence one base away is much more abundant. The chain is built from TRBV28 and TRBJ2-3; TRBD1 might be the D (5 bases). This CDR3 contains 11 residues. Germline V lookup: CDR1 MDHEN, CDR2 SYDVKM. CDR3: CASRVTDTQCF. CDR3 DNA sequence: TGTGCCAGCAGGGTGACAGATACGCAGTGTTTT.

About this clonotype: This may arise from a read error, as a much more abundant clone is one base away. The chain uses TRBV20-1 and TRBJ2-3, with D possibly being TRBD2 (6 bases). The CDR3 is 16 residues long. CDR1 and CDR2 from the germline V gene are DFQATT and SNEGSKA (reference sequence). V was pared by 5 bases and J by 5 bases, with 23 bases between. This CDR3 is CSAESVIGGRVDTQYF. CDR3 nucleotides: TGCAGTGCTGAGTCGGTGATCGGGGGAAGGGTAGATACGCAGTATTTT.

Details on this clonotype: A much larger clone differs from this one at a single base, so this may be a read error. This chain connects TRBV2 to TRBJ2-3; D might be TRBD2 (5 bases). The V end was cut by 11 bases, the J end by 6 bases, with 21 bases between. Per germline, CDR1 SNHLY and CDR2 FYNNEI. The CDR3 spans 14 residues. The DNA for the CDR3 is TGTGCCGGCAACCGGGAAATCTTAACGGATACGCAGTATTTT. Its protein product is CAGNREILTDTQYF.

This clonotype was seen more than once but under ten times. The V gene is TRBV9, the J gene TRBJ2-1; 10 bases fit TRBD2. Germline trimming cut 0 bases from V and 5 bases from J; bases unmatched to any gene: 2. The CDR3 is 15 amino acids. Germline V lookup: CDR1 SGDLS, CDR2 YYNGEE. This CDR3 reads CASSVELAGNNEQFF. The DNA of the CDR3 is TGTGCCAGCAGCGTAGAACTAGCGGGAAACAATGAGCAGTTCTTC.

This clonotype was seen only a few times. The rearrangement joins TRBV12-3 or TRBV12-4 to TRBJ2-1; D remains unclear. Trimming took 4 bases from V and 4 from J, leaving 8 bases between them. The CDR3 has 13 residues. The CDR3 protein is CASSSAGYNEQFF. The CDR3 bases are TGTGCCAGCAGTTCTGCAGGTTACAATGAGCAGTTCTTC.

The CDR3 DNA is TGTGCCACCAGCAGAGATCCCGCGGGACAGCCCCAGCATTTT. This translates into CATSRDPAGQPQHF. The chain uses TRBV15 and TRBJ1-5, with D hard to call. The CDR3 totals 14 residues. Trimming removed 0 bases from V and 7 bases from J, with 10 bases in between. The germline gives CDR1 LNHNV, CDR2 YYDKDF (reference sequence).

Worth noting for this clonotype: A junction end diverges from the germline sequence, so it may reflect a read error. V is TRBV12-3 or TRBV12-4 and J is TRBJ1-6; 10 bases map to TRBD1. This CDR3 is 14 amino acids long. The CDR3 here is CVSSPGQGNSPLHF. The CDR3 nucleotides read TGTGTCAGCAGTCCGGGACAGGGGAATTCACCCCTCCACTTT.

The V call is TRBV6-5, the J call TRBJ1-2; D is undetermined. The ends were cut back, 3 bases at V and 1 base at J, with 9 bases in the middle. The CDR3 sequence is 14 residues long. Germline V lookup: CDR1 MNHEY, CDR2 SVGAGI. The CDR3 loop reads CASSYRSLNYGYTF. As DNA, the CDR3 is TGTGCCAGCAGTTATCGGTCCCTTAACTATGGCTACACCTTC.

The table lists this clonotype with many counts. The chain has TRBV9 and TRBJ2-7, with D uncertain. Germline loops: CDR1 SGDLS, CDR2 YYNGEE. Between the trimmed V and J ends, which lost 3 bases and 4 bases, there was a span of 11 bases. This CDR3 spans 13 amino acids. CDR3 sequence (DNA): TGTGCCAGCAGCGGAGAGGCAGAATACGAGCAGTACTTC. This codes for CASSGEAEYEQYF.

The V gene is TRBV5-1, the J gene TRBJ2-1, with 8 bases fitting TRBD1. Germline values: CDR1 SGHRS, CDR2 YFSETQ. V lost 4 bases and J lost 12; bases outside the gene matches: 12. This CDR3 has 14 residues. For the CDR3, the DNA is TGCGCCAGCAGCGCACGGACAGGGTACGATCGGCAGTTCTTC. This codes for CASSARTGYDRQFF. The variable domain in full, completed from reference TRBV5-1 and TRBJ2-1, reads KAGVTQTPRYLIKTRGQQVTLSCSPISGHRSVSWYQQTPGQGLQFLFEYFSETQRNKGNFPGRFSGRQFSNSRSEMNVSTLELGDSALYLCASSARTGYDRQFFGPGTRLTVL.

This clonotype was detected ten times or more. This sequence joins TRBV20-1 and TRBJ1-6; possibly TRBD1 for D (6 bases). This CDR3 is built from 16 residues. Germline CDR1 reads DFQATT; CDR2 reads SNEGSKA (reference sequence). Between the trimmed V and J ends, which lost 3 bases and 1 base, there was a span of 13 bases. CDR3 nucleotide sequence: TGCAGTGCTAGCCTCGGAGGGGGGTCCTATAATTCACCCCTCCACTTT. The encoded protein is CSASLGGGSYNSPLHF.

The chain employs TRBV24-1 and TRBJ2-1; D is possibly TRBD2 (6 bases). Germline CDR1 KGHDR, CDR2 SFDVKD. V dropped 0 bases and J dropped 6 bases, with 11 bases sitting between them. The CDR3 totals 15 residues. The CDR3 sequence is CATSDLTGSGNEQFF. For the CDR3, the DNA is TGTGCCACCAGTGATTTGACCGGGAGTGGCAATGAGCAGTTCTTC.

This clonotype showed up many times. The chain couples TRBV7-9 to TRBJ1-2; D perhaps matches TRBD1 (6 bases). The CDR3 runs to 15 residues. Trimming shortened V by 4 bases and J by 3 bases, and 15 bases separated the two germline ends. In germline, CDR1 is SEHNR, CDR2 FQNEAQ (reference sequence). The CDR3 loop reads CASSSSGGRDYGYTF. The CDR3 region has the DNA TGTGCCAGCAGCTCCAGTGGGGGGCGAGACTATGGCTACACCTTC.

This clonotype was counted ten times or more. This chain joins TRBV12-5 and TRBJ2-1; 8 bases agree with TRBD2. Trimming removed 7 bases from V and 12 bases from J; junction bases left unmatched: 23. Germline CDR1 LGHNT, CDR2 FRNRAP. The CDR3 totals 17 residues. For the CDR3, the DNA is TGTGCTAGTGCCCCCGTCGTCGGGGGGGGGTCACACATAAGGCAGTTCTTC. This sequence encodes CASAPVVGGGSHIRQFF.